The T cell receptor (beta chain) under discussion was sequenced for a study of blood T cell repertoires in COVID-19. Across the whole study: T cells, B-cell-depleted T cells, or PBMCs provided the cDNA or gDNA that served as material.

The table came from immunoSEQ multiplex PCR; TCRdb's copy has only in-frame clones and leaves some out. The sample shows under 200,000 clones, around 83% of them seen only once. The CDR3 loop spans 14 amino acids. Per germline, CDR1 SQVTM and CDR2 ANQGSEA. Trimming shortened V by 3 bases and J by 2 bases, and 11 bases separated the two germline ends. This clonotype was sampled from a woman over 75 with acute or convalescent COVID-19. The V call is TRBV29-1, the J call TRBJ1-3, with D unclear. The sequenced sample consisted of peripheral blood. The CDR3 reads CSVETGRTGNTIYF. The DNA for the CDR3 is TGCAGCGTTGAGACGGGAAGAACTGGAAACACCATATATTTT.